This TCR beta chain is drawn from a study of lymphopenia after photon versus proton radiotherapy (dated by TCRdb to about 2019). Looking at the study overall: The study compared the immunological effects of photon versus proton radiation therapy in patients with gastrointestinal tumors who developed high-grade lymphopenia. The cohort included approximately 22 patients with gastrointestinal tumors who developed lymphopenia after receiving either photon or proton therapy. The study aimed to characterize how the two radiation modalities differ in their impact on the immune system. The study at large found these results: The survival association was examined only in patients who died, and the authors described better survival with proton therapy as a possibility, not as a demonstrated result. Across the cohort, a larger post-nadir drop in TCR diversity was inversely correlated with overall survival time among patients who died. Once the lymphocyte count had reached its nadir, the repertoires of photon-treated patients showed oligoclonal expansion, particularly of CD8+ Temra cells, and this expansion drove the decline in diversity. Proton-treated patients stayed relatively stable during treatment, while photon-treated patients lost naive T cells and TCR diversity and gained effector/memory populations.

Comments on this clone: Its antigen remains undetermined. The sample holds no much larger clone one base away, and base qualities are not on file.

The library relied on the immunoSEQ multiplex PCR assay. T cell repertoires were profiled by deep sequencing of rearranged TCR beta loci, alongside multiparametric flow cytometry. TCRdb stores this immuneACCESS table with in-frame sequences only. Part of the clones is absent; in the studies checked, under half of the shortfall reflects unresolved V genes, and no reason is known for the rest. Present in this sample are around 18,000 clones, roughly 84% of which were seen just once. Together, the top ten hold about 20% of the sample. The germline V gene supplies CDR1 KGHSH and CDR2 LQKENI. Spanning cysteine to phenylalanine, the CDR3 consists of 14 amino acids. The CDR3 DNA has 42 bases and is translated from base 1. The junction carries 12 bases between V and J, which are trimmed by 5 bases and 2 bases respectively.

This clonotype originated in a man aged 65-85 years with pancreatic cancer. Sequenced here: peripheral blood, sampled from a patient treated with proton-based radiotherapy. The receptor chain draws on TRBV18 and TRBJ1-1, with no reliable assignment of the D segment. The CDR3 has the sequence CASSESRLNTEAFF. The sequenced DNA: TGTGCCAGCTCAGAGTCGAGGCTAAACACTGAAGCTTTCTTT.